Following are 21 T cell receptor beta chains from one sample sequenced in a study of cytomegalovirus exposure and HLA in healthy donors. Primers for the PCR totalled 60 Vbeta and 13 Jbeta. Generated by immunoSEQ multiplex PCR, the TCRdb table keeps only in-frame clones and is missing some. The sample records around 220,000 clones, roughly 83% being singletons. Sequencing was performed on PBMCs. The source of these receptors is a girl aged 5-17 years in good health and CMV-seronegative.

The gene calls are TRBV5-8 and TRBJ1-6; D remains unclear. CDR3 length equals 13 residues. The germline V gene encodes CDR1 SGHTS and CDR2 YDEGEE. V lost 1 base to trimming and J lost 5 bases, with 4 bases between them. This chain's CDR3 is CASSLPDNSPLHF. In DNA, the CDR3 is TGTGCCAGCAGCTTGCCCGATAATTCACCCCTCCACTTT.

CDR3 region: CASSEEGGVSYNEQFF. CDR3 nucleotides: TGTGCCAGCAGTGAAGAAGGGGGGGTGTCCTACAATGAGCAGTTCTTC. J is TRBJ2-1 and V is TRBV2, with D perhaps TRBD2 (7 bases). CDR3 length equals 16 residues. Trimming cost V 1 base and J 1 base, with 11 bases left between them. Looked up from germline, CDR1 is SNHLY and CDR2 is FYNNEI.

The chain combines TRBV6-6 with TRBJ2-3; 10 bases are shared with TRBD1. The ends lost 6 bases at V and 3 bases at J; junction bases unmatched: 0. CDR3 length equals 13 residues. Germline-derived CDR1 and CDR2 are MNHNY and SVGAGI (reference sequence). CDR3 in amino acids: CASRGQGTDTQYF. Here the CDR3 DNA reads TGTGCCAGCAGGGGACAGGGGACAGATACGCAGTATTTT.

The chain has TRBV27 and TRBJ1-4; 9 nucleotides line up with TRBD1. V shed 0 bases, J shed 6 bases, and the junction held 2 bases outside the gene matches. The germline V gene has CDR1 MNHEY and CDR2 SMNVEV (reference sequence). The CDR3 sequence is 15 residues long. CDR3 coding DNA: TGTGCCAGCAGTTTATCGACAGGGGGATATGAAAAACTGTTTTTT. Protein: CASSLSTGGYEKLFF.

The gene calls are TRBV9 and TRBJ1-3; D uncertain. V lost 4 bases, J lost 0 bases, and 5 bases lay in between. CDR1 is SGDLS and CDR2 is YYNGEE in the germline V gene. The CDR3 extends over 13 amino acids. CDR3 sequence (DNA): TGTGCCAGCAGCCCGTTCTCTGGAAACACCATATATTTT. Translation gives CASSPFSGNTIYF.

The count of this clone is one. This sequence joins TRBV7-9 and TRBJ2-7; TRBD2 is a possible D gene (6 bases). The germline CDR1 and CDR2 sequences are SEHNR and FQNEAQ (reference sequence). The V and J ends lost 6 bases and 3 bases respectively, with 15 bases between them. The CDR3 runs 14 residues. The CDR3 region has the DNA TGTGCCAGCAGGGCCGGGGGAGCCATCTACGAGCAGTACTTC. Its protein product is CASRAGGAIYEQYF.

The V gene is TRBV4-3, the J gene TRBJ2-2; D call uncertain. V lost 4 bases and J 4 bases, leaving 10 bases between the germline ends. This CDR3 spans 14 amino acids. The germline V gene has CDR1 LGHNA and CDR2 YSLEER. As DNA, the CDR3 is TGCGCCAGCAGCCTTAACAGAGTCACCGGGGAGCTGTTTTTT. Protein sequence: CASSLNRVTGELFF.

The rearrangement uses TRBV29-1 and TRBJ1-1; 8 nucleotides agree with TRBD1. The ends lost 3 bases at V and 7 bases at J; junction bases unmatched: 16. The CDR3 spans 16 residues. CDR1 is SQVTM and CDR2 is ANQGSEA in the germline V gene. CDR3 loop: CSVDRRGPASVIEAFF. CDR3 DNA sequence: TGCAGCGTTGACCGCAGGGGGCCTGCGAGTGTTATTGAAGCTTTCTTT. Combining the CDR3 with reference TRBV29-1 and TRBJ1-1 gives the whole variable domain SAVISQKPSRDICQRGTSLTIQCQVDSQVTMMFWYRQQPGQSLTLIATANQGSEATYESGFVIDKFPISRPNLTFSTLTVSNMSPEDSSIYLCSVDRRGPASVIEAFFGQGTRLTVV.

V usage is TRBV6-1 and J usage is TRBJ2-3, with 8 positions matching TRBD1. The V segment lost 4 bases and the J segment 4 bases; nucleotides outside the gene matches: 7. Germline V gene sequence: CDR1 MNHNS, CDR2 SASEGT. The CDR3 has 15 residues. This chain's CDR3 is CASSGPGGGADTQYF. The CDR3 DNA follows: TGTGCCAGCAGTGGCCCAGGGGGCGGAGCAGATACGCAGTATTTT.

The chain is built from TRBV9 and TRBJ1-2; possible D gene TRBD1, 6 bases. The V end was cut by 0 bases, the J end by 5 bases, with 17 bases between. CDR1 and CDR2 (germline): SGDLS, YYNGEE. This CDR3 is built from 16 residues. CDR3 residues: CASSVESEQGCYGYTF. The DNA for the CDR3 is TGTGCCAGCAGCGTAGAAAGCGAACAGGGTTGTTATGGCTACACCTTC.

This clone was found once. Other DNA sequences in this sample translate to the same CDR3. The V gene is TRBV7-9, the J gene TRBJ2-7; D gene uncertain. The V gene's germline CDR1 is SEHNR and CDR2 FQNEAQ (reference sequence). V lost 5 bases and J 2 bases, leaving 4 bases between the germline ends. The CDR3 totals 11 residues. This CDR3 reads CASSPAYEQYF. The CDR3 DNA reads TGTGCCAGCAGCCCGGCCTACGAGCAGTACTTC.

This clone appeared a few times. This chain connects TRBV4-2 to TRBJ1-1; 7 positions match TRBD1. The V gene's germline CDR1 is LGHNA and CDR2 YNFKEQ. The J segment lost 4 bases and the V segment lost 3 bases, leaving 5 bases of the junction unmatched. The CDR3 spans 14 residues. This CDR3 reads CASSQETGSTEAFF. The CDR3 DNA reads TGTGCCAGCAGCCAGGAGACAGGGTCCACTGAAGCTTTCTTT.

The V and J genes are TRBV11-2 and TRBJ2-6; 10 bases line up with TRBD1. The CDR3 consists of 16 residues. V shed 6 bases, J shed 4 bases, and the junction held 6 bases outside the gene matches. Per germline, CDR1 SGHAT and CDR2 FQNNGV. The CDR3 DNA reads as TGTGCCAGCAGAAAGACAGGGGGCGCGGGGGCCAACGTCCTGACTTTC. This sequence encodes CASRKTGGAGANVLTF. The full variable domain, rest sourced from reference TRBV11-2 and TRBJ2-6, is EAGVAQSPRYKIIEKRQSVAFWCNPISGHATLYWYQQILGQGPKLLIQFQNNGVVDDSQLPKDRFSAERLKGVDSTLKIQPAKLEDSAVYLCASRKTGGAGANVLTFGAGSRLTVL.

This sequence joins TRBV7-2 and TRBJ1-2; no reliable D call. The CDR3 sequence is 12 residues long. Trimming removed 4 bases at V and 2 bases at J, with 5 bases between. Germline lookup yields CDR1 SGHTA and CDR2 FQGNSA. CDR3 DNA: TGTGCCAGCAGCTGGGAGAACTATGGCTACACCTTC. It is translated as CASSWENYGYTF.

The J gene is TRBJ1-2, the V gene TRBV29-1, with D unresolved. Trimming took 7 bases from V and 5 from J, leaving 8 bases between them. Looked up from germline, CDR1 is SQVTM and CDR2 is ANQGSEA. There are 10 residues in the CDR3. The chain's CDR3 is CSAGGYGYTF. The CDR3 DNA is TGCAGCGCCGGCGGGTATGGCTACACCTTC.

The chain carries TRBV28 and TRBJ1-1; TRBD1 matches 7 bases. Germline values: CDR1 MDHEN, CDR2 SYDVKM. J was trimmed by 7 bases and V by 5 bases; bases with no gene match: 4. The CDR3 totals 12 residues. The CDR3 region has the DNA TGTGCCAGCAGTCTACAGGGGTTTGAAGCTTTCTTT. It yields the protein CASSLQGFEAFF. Full variable domain (outside the CDR3, taken from reference TRBV28 and TRBJ1-1): DVKVTQSSRYLVKRTGEKVFLECVQDMDHENMFWYRQDPGLGLRLIYFSYDVKMKEKGDIPEGYSVSREKKERFSLILESASTNQTSMYLCASSLQGFEAFFGQGTRLTVV.

The table lists this clone with a count of one. The chain recombines TRBV7-6 with TRBJ2-1; 8 bases match TRBD1. The CDR3 contains 15 residues. Germline loops: CDR1 SGHVS, CDR2 FNYEAQ. With V trimmed by 5 bases and J by 9 bases, 12 bases remained unmatched. CDR3 amino acids: CASSPGTGISSEQFF. The CDR3 DNA sequence: TGTGCCAGCAGCCCCGGGACAGGAATTTCAAGTGAGCAGTTCTTC.

This clone was seen only once. CDR3 in amino acids: CASSLSGGVQETQYF. Here the CDR3 DNA reads TGTGCCAGCAGTTTAAGCGGGGGGGTCCAAGAGACCCAGTACTTC. This chain links TRBV28 with TRBJ2-5, with 10 bases fitting TRBD2. The V gene end was trimmed by 2 bases and the J gene end by 1 base; junction bases not matched to a gene: 1. Germline CDR1 MDHEN, CDR2 SYDVKM. The CDR3 has 15 residues.

The rearrangement links TRBV30 to TRBJ2-5, with TRBD1 matching over 8 bases. Matching the DNA end better, TRBJ2-7 makes the J call doubtful. The CDR3 length is 12 residues. The germline V gene encodes CDR1 GTSNPN and CDR2 SVGIG (reference sequence). CDR3 nucleotide sequence: TGTGCCTATGCGACAGGGGCCTACGAGCAGTACTTC. Translation: CAYATGAYEQYF.

The chain has TRBV5-4 and TRBJ2-1; possibly TRBD1 for D (5 bases). The CDR3 totals 16 residues. The germline gives CDR1 SGHNT, CDR2 YYREEE (reference sequence). Between the trimmed V and J ends, which lost 0 bases and 0 bases, there was a span of 10 bases. The chain's CDR3 is CASSLGPDSSYNEQFF. CDR3 coding DNA: TGTGCCAGCAGCTTGGGTCCCGACAGCTCCTACAATGAGCAGTTCTTC.

V and J are TRBV18 and TRBJ1-1, with D possibly matching TRBD1 (6 bases). Germline-derived CDR1 and CDR2 are KGHSH and LQKENI. V lost 4 bases and J lost 0, with 9 bases in between. The CDR3 covers 14 residues. The CDR3 coding sequence is TGTGCCAGCTCACGCCAGGGGCTGAACACTGAAGCTTTCTTT. Residues: CASSRQGLNTEAFF.